This TCR beta chain came from a study of cytotoxic CD8 clonotypes in ibrutinib-treated CLL. General study results and limits: Public clonotypes proved infrequent, and on treatment they shrank or remained steady.

TCRdb's copy holds only in-frame clones and misses some; the assay was immunoSEQ multiplex PCR. The profile shows roughly 180,000 clones, approximately 68% of them singletons. The CDR3 is 15 amino acids. Germline loops: CDR1 SGHDT, CDR2 YYEEEE. The V segment lost 4 bases and the J segment 4 bases; nucleotides outside the gene matches: 3. Points on this clone: Its antigen is currently unknown.

The receptor was derived from a human donor with chronic lymphocytic leukemia. V gene TRBV5-6 combines with J gene TRBJ2-5, with TRBD2 matching over 14 bases. The input for sequencing was PBMCs, taken after 24 months of ibrutinib treatment. CDR3 bases: TGTGCCAGCAGCACCGGACTAGCGGGAGGAGAGACCCAGTACTTC. Protein sequence: CASSTGLAGGETQYF.